These T cell receptor beta chains were read from a single sample in a study of low-dose radiotherapy and immunotherapy resistance in tumors. TCRdb ran MiXCR on the reads and lists one entry per CDR3 protein. The sample carries about 39,000 distinct CDR3 sequences, around 20% recorded once. This specimen consisted of PBMCs, obtained after low-dose radiotherapy plus immunotherapy. These receptors all come from a female donor with ovarian cancer. Each CDR3 is given with its conserved first and last residue. A D gene is named only where the DNA matches it firmly. Some rows mark clone size as missing; the rest say once, few, many or name a class of expanded clone.

NA	TRBV2	TRBJ1-1	many	TGTGCCAGCAGCCGGGACATGATCTCTGAAGCTTTCTTT	CASSRDMISEAFF
NA	TRBV29-1	TRBJ1-1	NA	TGCAGCGTTGTGAAGGGGGCTGAAGCTTTCTTT	CSVVKGAEAFF
TRBD1	TRBV30	TRBJ2-5	many	TGTGCCTGGACCACACAGGGGGGCGGCCAGTACTTC	CAWTTQGGGQYF
TRBD1	TRBV10-3	TRBJ1-6	NA	TGTGCCATCAGTCCCGGGGACAGGGACGATAATTCACCCCTCCACTTT	CAISPGDRDDNSPLHF
TRBD1	TRBV10-3	TRBJ1-2	NA	TGTGCCATCAGTCACCCCGGACAGGGAAATGGCTACACCTTC	CAISHPGQGNGYTF
NA	TRBV20-1	TRBJ2-7	many	TGCAGTGCTAGAGTCCGGGGGCGGGTCGACGAGCAGTACTTC	CSARVRGRVDEQYF
NA	TRBV9	TRBJ1-2	NA	TGTGCCAGCAGCGTGAGCAGCCCCTATGGCTACACCTTC	CASSVSSPYGYTF
TRBD1	TRBV5-1	TRBJ2-1	many	TGCGCCAGCAGCTTGCTTAGACAGGGGGCATGGAATGAGCAGTTCTTC	CASSLLRQGAWNEQFF
TRBD2	TRBV2	TRBJ2-2	many	TGTGCCAGCAGTGAATTAACGGGGGGCACCGGGGAGCTGTTTTTT	CASSELTGGTGELFF
NA	TRBV3-1	TRBJ1-1	many	TGTGCCAGCAGCCAAGCCCACACTGAAGCTTTCTTT	CASSQAHTEAFF
TRBD1	TRBV19	TRBJ2-7	many	TGTGCCAGTAGTCTCCGGGACAGGGAGCCCTACGAGCAGTACTTC	CASSLRDREPYEQYF
TRBD1	TRBV11-2	TRBJ2-7	many	TGTGCCAGCATTCCTCGCGGGACAGGGAGTCCCTACGAGCAGTACTTC	CASIPRGTGSPYEQYF
NA	TRBV12-3/TRBV12-4	TRBJ1-3	many	TGTGCCAGCAACCGGGACGGTGGAAACACCATATATTTT	CASNRDGGNTIYF
NA	TRBV7-6	TRBJ2-3	many	TGTGCCAGCAGCTCCACCCCAGGACAGCGCACAGATACGCAGTATTTT	CASSSTPGQRTDTQYF
TRBD1	TRBV9	TRBJ2-2	NA	TGTGCCAGCAGTAGGGACAGACCGAACACCGGGGAGCTGTTTTTT	CASSRDRPNTGELFF
NA	TRBV20-1	TRBJ1-1	many	TGCAGTGCTAGAGGTGCAGGGAACACTGAAGCTTTCTTT	CSARGAGNTEAFF
NA	TRBV10-3	TRBJ1-1	NA	TGTGCCATCAGACCGAGGGACGGTAGCTCGGAAGCTTTCTTT	CAIRPRDGSSEAFF
NA	TRBV5-1	TRBJ1-1	many	TGCGCCAGCAGCTTGGTTCCCGCGGACAGCACTGAAGCTTTCTTT	CASSLVPADSTEAFF
TRBD1	TRBV2	TRBJ2-5	NA	TGTGCCAGCCGGGACAGGGGGCAAGAGACCCAGTACTTC	CASRDRGQETQYF
NA	TRBV5-4	TRBJ1-1	few	TGTGCCAGCTACCGAGACAGCCCGAACACTGAAGCTTTCTTT	CASYRDSPNTEAFF
NA	TRBV5-1	TRBJ2-2	NA	TGCGCCAGCAGCCCGGGACACTACACCGGGGAGCGGTTTTTT	CASSPGHYTGERFF
TRBD1	TRBV30	TRBJ1-4	few	TGTGCCTGGAGTGTGACAGGGTTAACTAATGAAAAACTGTTTTTT	CAWSVTGLTNEKLFF
TRBD1	TRBV7-8	TRBJ2-7	many	TGTGCCAGCAGCACGTCGGACAGGGTAGAAGAATACGAGCAGTACTTC	CASSTSDRVEEYEQYF
NA	TRBV29-1	TRBJ1-3	many	TGCAGCGTGGGGGGAACAGGAGGCTCTGGAAACACCATATATTTT	CSVGGTGGSGNTIYF
NA	TRBV2	TRBJ1-3	many	TGTGCCAGCAGTGAACGTTTCAGGAACACCATATATTTT	CASSERFRNTIYF
NA	TRBV7-3	TRBJ2-1	many	TGTGCCAGCAGCTTAGACTACCTACAATTTAATGAGCAGTTCTTC	CASSLDYLQFNEQFF
NA	TRBV20-1	TRBJ1-5	few	TGCAGTGCTAGAGATCCGGGGGGCAGGGGCAATCAGCCCCAGCATTTT	CSARDPGGRGNQPQHF
NA	TRBV7-2	TRBJ2-1	many	TGTGCCAGCAGCTTAAGTGCTCGGTCTAATGAGCAGTTCTTC	CASSLSARSNEQFF
NA	TRBV28	TRBJ2-2	NA	TGTGCCAGCAACCGGGCCCCGGCCGGGGAGCTGTTTTTT	CASNRAPAGELFF
TRBD2	TRBV5-4	TRBJ2-2	NA	TGTGCCAGCAGCCTGCGGGGGGGTGTTCCCGGGGAGCTGTTTTTT	CASSLRGGVPGELFF
NA	TRBV7-2	TRBJ2-1	many	TGTGCCAGCAGCTTAGGCTTCGGCGGAGTAATAAATGAGCAGTTCTTC	CASSLGFGGVINEQFF
TRBD2	TRBV28	TRBJ2-7	many	TGTGCCAGCAGTTCCCCCAGCGGGAGGGCCGACGAGCAGTACTTC	CASSSPSGRADEQYF
TRBD1	TRBV6-2/TRBV6-3	TRBJ2-1	many	TGTGCCAGCAGTTTATTTCGGGACAGGGGGGCCAATGAGCAGTTCTTC	CASSLFRDRGANEQFF
NA	TRBV6-5	TRBJ2-3	many	TGTGCCAGCAGTTACTCGGGGGCAGACACAGATACGCAGTATTTT	CASSYSGADTDTQYF
TRBD2	TRBV10-3	TRBJ2-5	many	TGTGCCAGTACTAGCGGTGAGGGGGAGACCCAGTACTTC	CASTSGEGETQYF
NA	TRBV6-6	TRBJ1-4	many	TGTGCCAGCAGTTACGAAAGGGAGTGGGAAAAACTGTTTTTT	CASSYEREWEKLFF
NA	TRBV3-1	TRBJ1-1	many	TGTGCCAGCAGCTCCCGGGGAGGTATGGGCACTGAAGCTTTCTTT	CASSSRGGMGTEAFF
NA	TRBV28	TRBJ2-7	NA	TGTGCCAGCAGTTCGGGACACAACTACGAGCAGTACTTC	CASSSGHNYEQYF
NA	TRBV27	TRBJ2-5	many	TGTGCCAGCAGTTTATTCGGGCAGACTAGGGTGGAGACCCAGTACTTC	CASSLFGQTRVETQYF
NA	TRBV14	TRBJ1-4	many	TGTGCCAGCAGCCAAGGTCCGGCCCGTGGGCGGATGGAGGAAAAACTGTTTTTT	CASSQGPARGRMEEKLFF
NA	TRBV28	TRBJ2-2	medium-sized	TGTGCGGCGACGGGGAACACCGGGGAGCTGTTTTTT	CAATGNTGELFF
TRBD2	TRBV27	TRBJ2-4	NA	TGTGCCAGCAGTGAGATAGCGGGAGGCAAAAACATTCAGTACTTC	CASSEIAGGKNIQYF
NA	TRBV3-1	TRBJ1-1	many	TGTGCCAGCAGCCAAGATGCAAGAGGCCAAGCTTTCTTT	CASSQDARGQAFF
TRBD2	TRBV20-1	TRBJ2-1	many	TGCAGTGCTAGAGTTAGGCTAGCGGACTCCTACAATGAGCAGTTCTTC	CSARVRLADSYNEQFF